The 18 T cell receptor beta chains below were found in one sample sequenced in a study of cytomegalovirus exposure and HLA in healthy donors. A multiplex PCR was run with 60 Vbeta primers and 13 Jbeta primers. The data were produced by immunoSEQ multiplex PCR, yet TCRdb's version contains in-frame clones alone and is incomplete. Counted here are fewer than 90,000 clones, 70% occurring once; the ten biggest clones make up more than 7.5%. The sequencing sample was made of PBMCs. The origin of the receptors is a woman aged 45-65 years in good health and CMV-seropositive.

The chain has TRBV7-9 and TRBJ2-1, with D unclear. Germline V gives CDR1 SEHNR, CDR2 FQNEAQ (reference sequence). The V end lost 3 bases, the J end lost 9 bases, and 9 bases lay between the germline ends. This CDR3 has 12 amino acids. The CDR3 sequence is CASSFHEAEQFF. CDR3 in DNA: TGTGCCAGCAGCTTTCATGAAGCTGAGCAGTTCTTC.

The rearrangement joins TRBV6-5 to TRBJ2-1; TRBD2 agrees at 8 bases. The CDR3 is 15 amino acids. Germline values: CDR1 MNHEY, CDR2 SVGAGI. After removal of 6 bases from V and 8 bases from J, the junction contained 12 bases not matched to a gene. In nucleotides, the CDR3 is TGTGCCAGCAGACCTCTGGCGGGGGGAATCTATGAGCAGTTCTTC. As protein: CASRPLAGGIYEQFF.

The chain employs TRBV11-3 and TRBJ2-2; 10 positions agree with TRBD2. Germline V gene data show CDR1 as SGHNT and CDR2 as YENEEA. Trimming took 5 bases from V and 7 from J; bases not matched to a gene: 4. The CDR3 is 14 amino acids. DNA of the CDR3: TGTGCCAGCAGCCCCCGGACTAGCGGCGGGGAGCTGTTTTTT. Translating it yields CASSPRTSGGELFF.

The chain couples TRBV7-9 to TRBJ1-2; no firm D call. CDR3 length: 14 amino acids. Germline CDR1 is SEHNR and CDR2 is FQNEAQ (reference sequence). V was clipped by 0 bases and J by 5 bases, with 10 bases between them. The CDR3 bases are TGTGCCAGCAGCTTAGCTCGGCCGGGTTATGGCTACACCTTC. Protein sequence: CASSLARPGYGYTF.

In this sample, this clone turned up a few times. The chain recombines TRBV13 with TRBJ2-1; the match to TRBD1 covers 8 bases. Germline assignment: CDR1 PRHDT and CDR2 FYEKMQ (reference sequence). The V segment lost 0 bases and the J segment 2 bases; nucleotides outside the gene matches: 3. This CDR3 has 16 amino acids. The CDR3 loop reads CASSLGQGAPYNEQFF. The DNA for the CDR3 is TGTGCCAGCAGCTTAGGTCAGGGGGCCCCCTACAATGAGCAGTTCTTC.

This clone was found once. The chain links TRBV6-5 to TRBJ2-3, with a weak D call TRBD2 (6 bases). The V and J ends lost 2 bases and 4 bases respectively, with 13 bases between them. From germline, CDR1 is MNHEY and CDR2 SVGAGI. The CDR3 sequence is 15 residues long. The CDR3 sequence is CASSYEGLLPDTQYF. CDR3 DNA sequence: TGTGCCAGCAGTTACGAGGGACTCCTCCCAGATACGCAGTATTTT.

This clone was detected a few times. The chain carries TRBV7-3 and TRBJ2-1; 10 bases line up with TRBD2. Germline trimming cut 3 bases from V and 2 bases from J; bases unmatched to any gene: 1. From germline, CDR1 is SGHTA and CDR2 FQGTGA. The CDR3 is 15 amino acids. The CDR3 nucleotides read TGTGCCAGCAGCTTCACTAGCGGGACCTACAATGAGCAGTTCTTC. Amino acids: CASSFTSGTYNEQFF.

The chain recombines TRBV11-2 with TRBJ1-1; D uncertain. This CDR3 is 13 amino acids long. Trimming pared 5 bases from V and 11 bases from J, leaving 18 bases between. The germline V gene encodes CDR1 SGHAT and CDR2 FQNNGV. CDR3 amino acids: CASSRDGLAAAFF. The CDR3 DNA reads TGTGCCAGCAGCCGAGATGGACTGGCGGCGGCTTTCTTT.

This clone turned up a few times. V gene TRBV7-8 combines with J gene TRBJ2-1; 8 bases fit TRBD1. The V and J ends lost 6 bases and 7 bases, in that order; junction bases with no gene match: 11. CDR3 length: 15 residues. CDR1 and CDR2 from the germline V gene are SGHVS and FQNEAQ. CDR3 loop: CASSLRDRFINEQFF. The CDR3 DNA is TGTGCCAGCAGTCTCCGGGACAGGTTCATAAATGAGCAGTTCTTC.

V is TRBV30 and J is TRBJ2-7, with 10 nucleotides matching TRBD1. The germline V gene encodes CDR1 GTSNPN and CDR2 SVGIG (reference sequence). V lost 1 base, J lost 7 bases, and 4 bases stayed unmatched. There are 13 residues in the CDR3. The CDR3 protein is CAWSGQGAKEQYF. CDR3 nucleotides: TGTGCCTGGAGTGGACAGGGGGCTAAAGAGCAGTACTTC. Full variable domain (remainder filled in from reference TRBV30 and TRBJ2-7): SQTIHQWPATLVQPVGSPLSLECTVEGTSNPNLYWYRQAAGRGLQLLFYSVGIGQISSEVPQNLSASRPQDRQFILSSKKLLLSDSGFYLCAWSGQGAKEQYFGPGTRLTVT.

This clone occurred once. The chain recombines TRBV19 with TRBJ2-7, with TRBD2 identical over 10 bases. After removal of 3 bases from V and 3 bases from J, the junction contained 8 bases not matched to a gene. Germline V gene data show CDR1 as LNHDA and CDR2 as SQIVND (reference sequence). This CDR3 spans 16 amino acids. CDR3 sequence: CASSILWTSGVYEQYF. In DNA form, the CDR3 reads TGTGCCAGTAGTATCCTTTGGACTAGCGGAGTCTACGAGCAGTACTTC.

The CDR3 region is CASTGQPNTEAFF. CDR3 DNA sequence: TGTGCCAGTACGGGACAGCCGAACACTGAAGCTTTCTTT. The chain is built from TRBV19 and TRBJ1-1, with 7 bases identical to TRBD1. After removal of 7 bases from V and 1 base from J, the junction contained 3 bases not matched to a gene. The CDR3 is made up of 13 amino acids. Germline V gene sequence: CDR1 LNHDA, CDR2 SQIVND (reference sequence). The full variable domain, rest sourced from reference TRBV19 and TRBJ1-1, is DGGITQSPKYLFRKEGQNVTLSCEQNLNHDAMYWYRQDPGQGLRLIYYSQIVNDFQKGDIAEGYSVSREKKESFPLTVTSAQKNPTAFYLCASTGQPNTEAFFGQGTRLTVV.

The V call is TRBV7-2, the J call TRBJ2-2, with D tentatively TRBD1 (6 bases). Germline CDR1 and CDR2: SGHTA and FQGNSA. With 7 bases removed from V and 3 bases from J, the gap between germline ends came to 12 bases. The CDR3 consists of 14 residues. The CDR3 sequence: CASTAGAHTGELFF. CDR3 nucleotides: TGTGCCAGCACCGCAGGGGCCCACACCGGGGAGCTGTTTTTT.

This clone was recorded a few times. CDR3 coding DNA: TGTGCCAGCAGCAGCTTACCCGGGACATTCAATCAGCCCCAGCATTTT. As protein: CASSSLPGTFNQPQHF. The rearrangement links TRBV7-8 to TRBJ1-5; maybe TRBD1 (6 bases). The germline gives CDR1 SGHVS, CDR2 FQNEAQ. The CDR3 has 16 amino acids. V lost 5 bases and J lost 3, with 17 bases in between.

The chain joins TRBV6-5 to TRBJ2-1; 7 bases fit TRBD2. The V and J ends lost 6 bases and 8 bases, in that order; junction bases with no gene match: 7. This CDR3 region has 13 residues. Per the germline V gene, CDR1 is MNHEY and CDR2 is SVGAGI. CDR3: CASRGLVNHEQFF. CDR3 bases: TGTGCCAGCAGAGGACTAGTTAACCATGAGCAGTTCTTC.

This clone has just a few counts. The rearrangement links TRBV7-2 to TRBJ2-3, with a tentative D call TRBD2 (7 bases). The CDR3 totals 15 residues. Germline CDR1 and CDR2: SGHTA and FQGNSA. With 4 bases removed from V and 6 bases from J, the gap between germline ends came to 17 bases. The CDR3 is CASSSEGGRVDTQYF. The DNA for the CDR3 is TGTGCCAGCAGCTCTGAGGGGGGGCGTGTCGATACGCAGTATTTT.

The chain is built from TRBV19 and TRBJ1-2; 7 bases map to TRBD1. V dropped 5 bases and J dropped 2; count of bases not matched to a gene: 5. From germline, CDR1 is LNHDA and CDR2 SQIVND (reference sequence). The CDR3 runs to 14 residues. The chain's CDR3 is CASSDPGQNYGYTF. The CDR3 DNA sequence: TGTGCCAGTAGTGACCCGGGACAGAACTATGGCTACACCTTC.

This chain joins TRBV4-3 and TRBJ1-2; weak D call: TRBD1 (6 bases). Germline lookup yields CDR1 LGHNA and CDR2 YSLEER. The CDR3 spans 15 residues. Trimming left V 0 bases short and J 3 bases short, with 11 bases between. The CDR3 DNA reads TGCGCCAGCAGCCAAGAAAACAGGGACCACTATGGCTACACCTTC. Encoded protein: CASSQENRDHYGYTF.